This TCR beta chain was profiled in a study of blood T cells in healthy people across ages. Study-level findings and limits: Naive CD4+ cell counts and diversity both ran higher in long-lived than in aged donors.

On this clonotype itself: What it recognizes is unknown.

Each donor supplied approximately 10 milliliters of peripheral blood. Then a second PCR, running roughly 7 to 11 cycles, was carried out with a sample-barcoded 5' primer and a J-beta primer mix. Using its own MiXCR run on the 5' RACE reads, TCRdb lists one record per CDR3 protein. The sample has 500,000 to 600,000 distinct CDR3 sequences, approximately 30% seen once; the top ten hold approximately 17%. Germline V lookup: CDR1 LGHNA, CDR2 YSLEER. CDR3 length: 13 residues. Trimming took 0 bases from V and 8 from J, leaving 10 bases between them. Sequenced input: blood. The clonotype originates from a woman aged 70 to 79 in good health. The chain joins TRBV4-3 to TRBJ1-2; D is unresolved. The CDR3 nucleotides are TGCGCCAGCAGCCAAGATCTTTCCGTGGGCTACACCTTC. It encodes CASSQDLSVGYTF.